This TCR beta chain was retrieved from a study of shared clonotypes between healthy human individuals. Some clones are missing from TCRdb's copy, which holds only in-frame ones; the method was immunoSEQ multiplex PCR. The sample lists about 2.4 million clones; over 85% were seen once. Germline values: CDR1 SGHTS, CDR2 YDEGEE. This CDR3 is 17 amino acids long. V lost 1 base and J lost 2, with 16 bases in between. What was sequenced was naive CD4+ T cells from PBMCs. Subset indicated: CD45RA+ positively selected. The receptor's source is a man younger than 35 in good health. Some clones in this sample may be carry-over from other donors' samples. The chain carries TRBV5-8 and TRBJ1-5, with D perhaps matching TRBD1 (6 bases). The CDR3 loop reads CASSLLTGGPGNQPQHF. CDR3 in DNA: TGTGCCAGCAGCTTGTTGACAGGAGGGCCCGGCAATCAGCCCCAGCATTTT.